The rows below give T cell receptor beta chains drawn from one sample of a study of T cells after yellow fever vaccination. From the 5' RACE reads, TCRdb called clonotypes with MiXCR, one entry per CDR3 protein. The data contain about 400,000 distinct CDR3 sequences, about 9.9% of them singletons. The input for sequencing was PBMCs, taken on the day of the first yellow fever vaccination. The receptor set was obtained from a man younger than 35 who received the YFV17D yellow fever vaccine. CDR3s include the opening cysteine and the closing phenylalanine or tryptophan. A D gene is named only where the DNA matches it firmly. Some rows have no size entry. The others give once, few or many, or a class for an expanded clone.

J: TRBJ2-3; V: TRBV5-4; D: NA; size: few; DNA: TGTGCCAGCAGCTTGAGGGCGGAAGATACGCAGTATTTT; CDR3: CASSLRAEDTQYF
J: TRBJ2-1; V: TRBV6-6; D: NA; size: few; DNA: TGTGCCAGCAGTTATCAAAATGAGCAGTTCTTC; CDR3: CASSYQNEQFF
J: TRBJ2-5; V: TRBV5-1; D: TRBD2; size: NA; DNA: TGCGCCAGCAGCTCACTAGCGGACGGGGAGACCCAGTACTTC; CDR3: CASSSLADGETQYF
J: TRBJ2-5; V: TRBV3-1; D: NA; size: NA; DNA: TGTGCCAGCAGCCAAGATGGCGCAGGACCCCTAGGGGAGACCCAGTACTTC; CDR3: CASSQDGAGPLGETQYF
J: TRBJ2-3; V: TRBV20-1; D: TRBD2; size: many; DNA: TGCAGTGCTAGAGATAGCGGGGTCACAGATACGCAGTATTTT; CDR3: CSARDSGVTDTQYF
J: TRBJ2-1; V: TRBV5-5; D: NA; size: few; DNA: TGTGCCAGCAGCTTGGTGACCGGGCAAGAGCAGTTCTTC; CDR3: CASSLVTGQEQFF
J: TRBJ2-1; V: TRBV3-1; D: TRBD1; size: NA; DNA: TGTGCCAGCAGCCAAGAATACAGGGGAAGTAATGAGCAGTTCTTC; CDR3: CASSQEYRGSNEQFF
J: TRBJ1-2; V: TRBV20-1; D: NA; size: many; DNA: TGCAGTGCTCCGAACTATGGCTACACCTTC; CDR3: CSAPNYGYTF
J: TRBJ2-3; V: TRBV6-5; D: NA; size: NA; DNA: TGTGCCAGCAGTTACTCTCACACAGATACGCAGTATTTT; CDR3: CASSYSHTDTQYF
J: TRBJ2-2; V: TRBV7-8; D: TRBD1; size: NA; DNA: TGTGCCAGCAGCTTCAAAAGGGGGCCCACCGGGGAGCTGTTTTTT; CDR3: CASSFKRGPTGELFF
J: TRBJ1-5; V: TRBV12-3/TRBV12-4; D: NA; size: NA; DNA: TGTGCCAGCAGAAATAATTGGAGGGGACGGAATCAGCCCCAGCATTTT; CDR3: CASRNNWRGRNQPQHF
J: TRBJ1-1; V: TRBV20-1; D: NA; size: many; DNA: TGCAGTGCTAGCATGAACACTGAAGCTTTCTTT; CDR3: CSASMNTEAFF
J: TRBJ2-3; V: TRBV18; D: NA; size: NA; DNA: TGTGCCAGCTCACCTAACCCGGGCCTCAGGAGGGATACGCAGTATTTT; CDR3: CASSPNPGLRRDTQYF
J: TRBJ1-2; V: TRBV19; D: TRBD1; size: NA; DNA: TGTGCCAGTAGTTGGACAGGCAATCTTAACTATGGCTACACCTTC; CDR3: CASSWTGNLNYGYTF
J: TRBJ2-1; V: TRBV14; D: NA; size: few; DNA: TGTGCCAGCAGCCAAGGGTCGGCTAGACGGAATGAGCAGTTCTTC; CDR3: CASSQGSARRNEQFF
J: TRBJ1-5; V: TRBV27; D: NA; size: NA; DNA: TGTGCCATTACCGGGGGGGGTAGCAATCAGCCCCAGCATTTT; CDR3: CAITGGGSNQPQHF
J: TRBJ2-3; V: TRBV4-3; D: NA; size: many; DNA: TGCGCCAGCAGCCAAGATCCACCCGGCGGGGGCACAGATACGCAGTATTTT; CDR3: CASSQDPPGGGTDTQYF
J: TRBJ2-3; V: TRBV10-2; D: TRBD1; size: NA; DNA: TGCGCCAGCAGAAAAAACAGGGGGCAAGGCACAGATACGCAGTATTTT; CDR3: CASRKNRGQGTDTQYF
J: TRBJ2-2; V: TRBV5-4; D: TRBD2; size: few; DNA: TGTGCCAGCAGCCCGATAGCGGGGGGCACAGGGGAGCTGTTTTTT; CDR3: CASSPIAGGTGELFF
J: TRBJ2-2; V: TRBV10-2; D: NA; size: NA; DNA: TGCGCCAGCAGTGATTGGGGGTTGAACACCGGGGAGCTGTTTTTT; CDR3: CASSDWGLNTGELFF
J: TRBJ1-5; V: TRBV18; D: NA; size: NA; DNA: TGTGCCAGCTCCTTCCAGGGTAAAGATCAGCCCCAGCATTTT; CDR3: CASSFQGKDQPQHF
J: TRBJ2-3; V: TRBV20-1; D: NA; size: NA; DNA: TGCAGTGCTAGAGCTGGCTCAACAGATACGCAGTATTTT; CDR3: CSARAGSTDTQYF
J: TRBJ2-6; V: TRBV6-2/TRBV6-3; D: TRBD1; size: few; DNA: TGTGCCAGCAGCCCTCCGGGACAGGGGCGCTCTGGGGCCAACGTCCTGACTTTC; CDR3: CASSPPGQGRSGANVLTF
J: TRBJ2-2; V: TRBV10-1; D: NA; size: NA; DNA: TGCGCCAGCAGTCCAATAACAGCGAACACCGGGGAGCTGTTTTTT; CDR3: CASSPITANTGELFF
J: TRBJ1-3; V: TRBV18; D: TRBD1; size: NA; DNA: TGTGCCAGCTCACGGGACAGGGCTGGAAACACCATATATTTT; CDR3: CASSRDRAGNTIYF
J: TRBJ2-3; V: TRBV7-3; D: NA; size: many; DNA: TGTGCCAGCAGCTGGACAGATGCAGATACGCAGTATTTT; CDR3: CASSWTDADTQYF
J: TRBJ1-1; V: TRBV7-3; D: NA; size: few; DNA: TGTGCCAGCAGCTTAATGCCTGACGGGGACACTGAAGCTTTCTTT; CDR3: CASSLMPDGDTEAFF
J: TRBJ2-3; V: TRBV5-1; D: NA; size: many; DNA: TGCGCCAGCAGCTTGGGGGCCCGGGGCGACACGCAGTATTTT; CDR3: CASSLGARGDTQYF
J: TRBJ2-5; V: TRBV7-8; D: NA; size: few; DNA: TGTGCCAGCAGCCAAGCGTACAGGGAGGGGGAGACCCAGTACTTC; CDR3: CASSQAYREGETQYF
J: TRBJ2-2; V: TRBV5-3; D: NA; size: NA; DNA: TGTGCCAGAAGCTTGGAAGCCGGGGAGCTGTTTTTT; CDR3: CARSLEAGELFF
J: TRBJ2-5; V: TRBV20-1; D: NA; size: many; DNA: TGCAGTGCTAGAGATTTATTGAGTATAGAGACCCAGTACTTC; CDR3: CSARDLLSIETQYF
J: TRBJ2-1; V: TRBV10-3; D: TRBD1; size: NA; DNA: TGTGCCATCAGTGCAACGGGACAGGGGACTGAGCAGTTCTTC; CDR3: CAISATGQGTEQFF
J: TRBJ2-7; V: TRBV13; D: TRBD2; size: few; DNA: TGTGCCAGCAGCTTAGCCCTCATGACTAGCGGGGGGGCCTACGAGCAGTACTTC; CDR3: CASSLALMTSGGAYEQYF
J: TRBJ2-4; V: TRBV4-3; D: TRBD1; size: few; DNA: TGCGCCAGCAGCCAAGGACAGGGGGCCAAAAACATTCAGTACTTC; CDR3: CASSQGQGAKNIQYF
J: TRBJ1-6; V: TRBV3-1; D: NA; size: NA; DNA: TGTGCCAGCAGCCCCCACCAGGACTATAATTCACCCCTCCACTTT; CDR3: CASSPHQDYNSPLHF
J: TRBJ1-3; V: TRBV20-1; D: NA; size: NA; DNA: TGCAGTGCTGTTGGAGGCTCTGGAAACACCATATATTTT; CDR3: CSAVGGSGNTIYF
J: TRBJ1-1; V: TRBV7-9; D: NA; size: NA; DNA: TGTGCCAGCAGCTTCAGTCAGGGGAGCACTGAAGCTTTCTTT; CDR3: CASSFSQGSTEAFF